This T cell receptor beta chain was identified in a study of technical replicates of blood from a few donors (dated by TCRdb to 2016 to 2017). Comments on this clone: Its recognized antigen is unknown. No base quality values were provided; no much bigger clone lies one nucleotide off.

Taken from cysteine to phenylalanine, the CDR3 has 14 residues. CDR3 DNA is the only sequence kept; it has 42 bases, read in frame from the first base. The germline V gene (reference sequence) yields LNHDA for CDR1 and SQIVND for CDR2. The V and J ends are trimmed by 6 bases and 7 bases, leaving 13 bases between them. Library creation used the immunoSEQ multiplex PCR assay. TCRdb holds this immuneACCESS table with in-frame rearrangements only. Some clones are missing; in checked studies, unresolved V genes explain under half, and the rest has no known cause. Here the sample has fewer than 75,000 clones; over 75% occur a single time. The ten biggest clones cover roughly 4.2% of the sample.

The sequencing input was PBMCs. Recombination joined TRBV19 with TRBJ1-6; TRBD1 is perhaps the D gene, given 6 matching bases. This TCR was recovered from a human donor in good health. Some clones in this sample may be carry-over from other donors' samples. Here is the DNA: TGTGCCAGTAGCTCCAGGGGCAGGAATTCACCCCTCCACTTT. The resulting protein is CASSSRGRNSPLHF.